This TCR beta chain was documented in a study of tumor-infiltrating lymphocytes in localized non-small cell lung cancer. Study-level information: Some samples were collected after neoadjuvant chemotherapy; smokers, never-smokers and several histologies were included. Broader study findings: Not all patients were TCR sequenced, owing to tissue quantity.

A word on this clone: Its specificity is unknown.

Method: immunoSEQ multiplex PCR; TCRdb's copy keeps in-frame clones and lacks some. The data contain about 7,100 clones, approximately 67% of them seen just once; the ten biggest clones take up about 13%. This CDR3 region has 13 residues. V lost 7 bases to trimming and J lost 1 base, with 10 bases between them. Germline CDR1 and CDR2: SQVTM and ANQGSEA. The sequenced material came from uninvolved lung tissue not adjacent to the tumor. The chain recombines TRBV29-1 with TRBJ2-2, with D tentatively TRBD1 (5 bases). The clonotype was recovered from a human donor with non-small cell lung cancer. CDR3 nucleotides: TGCAGCGCTATGGACAAGAACACCGGGGAGCTGTTTTTT. It encodes CSAMDKNTGELFF.